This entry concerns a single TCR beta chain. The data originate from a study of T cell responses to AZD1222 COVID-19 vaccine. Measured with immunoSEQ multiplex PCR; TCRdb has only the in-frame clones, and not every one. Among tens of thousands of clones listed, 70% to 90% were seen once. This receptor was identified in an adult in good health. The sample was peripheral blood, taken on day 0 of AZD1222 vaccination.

CDR3 sequence (DNA): TGTGCCAGCAGCTTCTCAGGGGTTCAGCCCCAGCATTTT. Encoded protein: CASSFSGVQPQHF. The chain has TRBV7-2 and TRBJ1-5; D perhaps matches TRBD1 (6 bases). Trimming removed 3 bases at V and 6 bases at J, with 9 bases between. CDR3 length equals 13 residues. Germline V gene lookup returns CDR1 SGHTA and CDR2 FQGNSA.